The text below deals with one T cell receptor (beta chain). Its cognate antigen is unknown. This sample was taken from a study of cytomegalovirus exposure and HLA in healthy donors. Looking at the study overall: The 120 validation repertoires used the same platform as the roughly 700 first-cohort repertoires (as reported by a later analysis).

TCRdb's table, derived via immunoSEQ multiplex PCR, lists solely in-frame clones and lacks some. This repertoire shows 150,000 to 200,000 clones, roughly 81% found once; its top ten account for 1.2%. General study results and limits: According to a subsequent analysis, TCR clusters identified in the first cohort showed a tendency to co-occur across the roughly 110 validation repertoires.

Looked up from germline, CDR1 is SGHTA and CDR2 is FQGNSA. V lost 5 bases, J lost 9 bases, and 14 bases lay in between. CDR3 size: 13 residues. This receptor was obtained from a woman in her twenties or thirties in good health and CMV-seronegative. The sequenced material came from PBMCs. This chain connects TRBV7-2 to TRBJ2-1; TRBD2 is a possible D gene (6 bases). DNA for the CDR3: TGTGCCAGCAGCCCGACTAGTGTTATTGAGCAGTTCTTC. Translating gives CASSPTSVIEQFF.